This T cell receptor beta chain was sequenced during a study of control samples from healthy donors and cancer patients. CDR1 is MNHEY, CDR2 SMNVEV, per germline (reference sequence). This CDR3 is 13 amino acids long. V was cut by 4 bases and J by 7 bases, with 12 bases left in between. Clones were sequenced by immunoSEQ multiplex PCR, and TCRdb holds only the in-frame ones, with some missing. The sample lists around 80,000 clones; roughly 90% were seen once. This clone was seen more than once but under ten times. The TCR sequence derives from a man in his fifties in good health. The V gene is TRBV27, the J gene TRBJ2-3; D might be TRBD2 (5 bases). Sequenced sample: blood. The CDR3 DNA follows: TGTGCCAGCAGTTCCCGGACTGAACATACGCAGTATTTT. Amino acid sequence: CASSSRTEHTQYF.